Each of the 2 T cell receptor beta chains below was sequenced from the same sample in a study of blood T cells in healthy people across ages. Combining a sample-barcoded 5' primer with a J-beta primer mix, a second PCR ran for about 7 to 11 cycles. TCRdb re-called the 5' RACE reads with MiXCR, one entry per CDR3 protein. This sample has 600,000 to 800,000 distinct CDR3 sequences, with about 50% found just once. What was sequenced was blood. The origin of the receptors is a woman of 80 years or more in good health.

The chain joins TRBV3-1 to TRBJ2-4; D is possibly TRBD2 (6 bases). Germline CDR1 LGHDT, CDR2 YNNKEL (reference sequence). The CDR3 runs 16 residues. Trimming removed 4 bases at V and 1 base at J, with 14 bases between. The CDR3 region has the DNA TGTGCCAGCAGCCGCGCCGGGACTGACGCCAAAAACATTCAGTACTTC. Its protein is CASSRAGTDAKNIQYF.

There are many counts of this clonotype. The chain employs TRBV10-3 and TRBJ1-2; D gene unclear. The CDR3 extends over 13 amino acids. Germline V lookup: CDR1 ENHRY, CDR2 SYGVKD. Deletions cut 7 bases from V and 2 bases from J, with 11 bases between. The CDR3 nucleotides are TGTGCCATCACCCCGGCAGCGAACTATGGCTACACCTTC. As protein: CAITPAANYGYTF.